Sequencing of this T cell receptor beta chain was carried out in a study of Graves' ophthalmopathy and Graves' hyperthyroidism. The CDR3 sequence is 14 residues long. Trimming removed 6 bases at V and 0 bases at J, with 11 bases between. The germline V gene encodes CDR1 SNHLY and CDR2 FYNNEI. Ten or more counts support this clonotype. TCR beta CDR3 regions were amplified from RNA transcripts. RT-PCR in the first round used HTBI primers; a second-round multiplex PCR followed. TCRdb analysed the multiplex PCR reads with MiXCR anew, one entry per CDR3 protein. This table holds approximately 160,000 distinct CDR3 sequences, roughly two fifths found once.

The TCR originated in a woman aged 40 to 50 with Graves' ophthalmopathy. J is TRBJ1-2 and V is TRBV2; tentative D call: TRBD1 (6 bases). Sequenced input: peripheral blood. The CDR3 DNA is TGTGCCAGCAGGGGGGACAATACTAACTATGGCTACACCTTC. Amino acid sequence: CASRGDNTNYGYTF.